This entry features one T cell receptor (beta chain) sequence. This sample is drawn from a study of preoperative IRX-2 immunotherapy in early breast cancer. This CDR3 region has 15 residues. CDR1 and CDR2 from the germline V gene are SGHRS and YFSETQ. The J segment lost 4 bases and the V segment lost 0 bases, leaving 3 bases of the junction unmatched. Treatment noted: preoperative locoregional IRX-2 cytokine immunotherapy. Some clones are missing from TCRdb's copy, which holds only in-frame ones; the method was immunoSEQ multiplex PCR. The sample carries some 22,000 clones, over 75% recorded once. The sequencing here drew on tumor tissue, taken after IRX-2 immunotherapy. The chain couples TRBV5-1 to TRBJ2-3; 9 nucleotides match TRBD2. The clonotype was recovered from a human donor with breast cancer. This CDR3 is CASSLERGDADTQYF. The CDR3 DNA reads TGCGCCAGCAGCTTGGAGCGGGGGGACGCAGATACGCAGTATTTT.